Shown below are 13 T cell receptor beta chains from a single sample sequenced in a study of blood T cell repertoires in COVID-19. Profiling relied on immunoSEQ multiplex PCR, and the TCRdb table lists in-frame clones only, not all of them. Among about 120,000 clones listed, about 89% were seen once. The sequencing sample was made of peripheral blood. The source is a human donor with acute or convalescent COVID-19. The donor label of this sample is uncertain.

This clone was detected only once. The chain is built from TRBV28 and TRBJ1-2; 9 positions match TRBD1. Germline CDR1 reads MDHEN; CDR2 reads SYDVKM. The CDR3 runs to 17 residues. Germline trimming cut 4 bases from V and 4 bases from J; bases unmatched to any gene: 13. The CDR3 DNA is TGTGCCAGCAGTTCCGGCAGCCCGGGACAGGGAGGCTATGGCTACACCTTC. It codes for CASSSGSPGQGGYGYTF.

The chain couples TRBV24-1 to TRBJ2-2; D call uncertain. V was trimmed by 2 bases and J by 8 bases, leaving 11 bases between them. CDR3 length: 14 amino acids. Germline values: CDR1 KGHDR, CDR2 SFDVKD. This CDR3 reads CATSDSLLSGELFF. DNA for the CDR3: TGTGCCACCAGTGATTCGTTACTTTCGGGGGAGCTGTTTTTT.

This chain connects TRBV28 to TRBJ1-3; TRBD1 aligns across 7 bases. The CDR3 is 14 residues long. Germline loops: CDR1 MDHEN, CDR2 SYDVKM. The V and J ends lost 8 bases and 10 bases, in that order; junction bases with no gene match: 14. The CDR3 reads CASGYPGQSVTIYF. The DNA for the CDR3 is TGTGCCAGCGGGTACCCGGGACAGTCTGTAACCATATATTTT.

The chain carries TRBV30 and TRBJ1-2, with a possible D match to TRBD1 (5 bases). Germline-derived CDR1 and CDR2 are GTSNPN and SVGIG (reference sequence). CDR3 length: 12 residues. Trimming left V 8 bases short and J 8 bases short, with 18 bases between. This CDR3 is CASGRGLRGYTF. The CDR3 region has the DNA TGTGCCAGCGGGAGGGGCCTGAGGGGCTACACCTTC.

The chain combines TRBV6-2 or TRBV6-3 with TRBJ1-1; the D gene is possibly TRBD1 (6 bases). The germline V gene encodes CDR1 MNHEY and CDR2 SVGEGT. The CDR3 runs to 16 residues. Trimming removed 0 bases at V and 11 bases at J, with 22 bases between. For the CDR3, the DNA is TGTGCCAGCAGTTACTCCGGGGGGCCGATAACGCTCGGTGCTTTCTTT. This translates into CASSYSGGPITLGAFF.

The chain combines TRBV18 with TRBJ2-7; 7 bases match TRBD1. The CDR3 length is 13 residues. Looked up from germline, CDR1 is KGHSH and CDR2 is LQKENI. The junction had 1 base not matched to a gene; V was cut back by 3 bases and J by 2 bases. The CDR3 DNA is TGTGCCAGCTCACCGGGACAGCCCTACGAGCAGTACTTC. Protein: CASSPGQPYEQYF.

The CDR3 spells CASSHNNRAGEQFF. CDR3 nucleotide sequence: TGCGCCAGCAGCCACAACAACAGGGCAGGGGAGCAGTTCTTC. This chain uses TRBV4-1 with TRBJ2-1; the D gene is possibly TRBD1 (6 bases). The CDR3 runs 14 residues. Trimming left V 3 bases short and J 10 bases short, with 16 bases between. Germline CDR1 reads MGHRA; CDR2 reads YSYEKL.

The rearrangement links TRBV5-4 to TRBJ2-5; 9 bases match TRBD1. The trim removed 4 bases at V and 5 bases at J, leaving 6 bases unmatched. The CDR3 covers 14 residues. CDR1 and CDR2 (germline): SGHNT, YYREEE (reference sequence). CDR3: CASSPQGAVETQYF. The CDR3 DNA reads TGTGCCAGCAGCCCACAGGGGGCGGTGGAGACCCAGTACTTC.

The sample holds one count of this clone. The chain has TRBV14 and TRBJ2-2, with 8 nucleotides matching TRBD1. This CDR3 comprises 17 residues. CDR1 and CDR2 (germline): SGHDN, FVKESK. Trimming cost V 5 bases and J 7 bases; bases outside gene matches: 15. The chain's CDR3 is CASSTGTGLATRGELFF. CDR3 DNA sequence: TGTGCCAGCAGCACCGGGACAGGTTTGGCAACACGCGGGGAGCTGTTTTTT.

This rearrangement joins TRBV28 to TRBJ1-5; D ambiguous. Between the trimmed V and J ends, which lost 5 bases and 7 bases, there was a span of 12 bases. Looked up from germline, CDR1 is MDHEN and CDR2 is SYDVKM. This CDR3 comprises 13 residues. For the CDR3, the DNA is TGTGCCAGCAGTCCCCCGGGGAGCCAGCCCCAGCATTTT. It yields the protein CASSPPGSQPQHF.

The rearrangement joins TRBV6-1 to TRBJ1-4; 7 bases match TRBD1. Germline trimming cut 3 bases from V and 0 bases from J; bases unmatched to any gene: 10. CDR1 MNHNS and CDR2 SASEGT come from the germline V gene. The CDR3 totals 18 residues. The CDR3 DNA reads TGTGCCAGCAGTGAGCAGTTTCGACAGGGTCCAACTAATGAAAAACTGTTTTTT. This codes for CASSEQFRQGPTNEKLFF.

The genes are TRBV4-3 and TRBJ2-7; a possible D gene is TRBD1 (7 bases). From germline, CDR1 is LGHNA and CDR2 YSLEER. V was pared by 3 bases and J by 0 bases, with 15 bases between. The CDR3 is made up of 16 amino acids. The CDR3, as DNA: TGCGCCAGCAGCCAGTGGGGGGACAGTCCCTCCTACGAGCAGTACTTC. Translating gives CASSQWGDSPSYEQYF.

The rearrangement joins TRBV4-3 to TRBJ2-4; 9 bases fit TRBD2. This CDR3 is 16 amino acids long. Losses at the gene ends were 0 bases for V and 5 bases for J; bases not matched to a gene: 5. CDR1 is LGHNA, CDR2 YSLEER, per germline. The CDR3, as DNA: TGCGCCAGCAGCCAAGATGCGGGGGGGTACGAAAACATTCAGTACTTC. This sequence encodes CASSQDAGGYENIQYF.